This TCR beta chain originates from a study of T cell responses to AZD1222 COVID-19 vaccine. CDR1 SGHTA and CDR2 FQGTGA come from the germline V gene. V shed 3 bases and J 3 bases; nucleotides not matched to a gene: 4. The CDR3 covers 17 residues. About this clone itself: Antigen: not known.

The method was immunoSEQ multiplex PCR; TCRdb's version includes in-frame clones alone and lacks a portion of them. The sample lists 150,000 or so clones; 85% to 95% were seen once. The study, taken as a whole, reports: At study baseline, merely several AZD1222 recipients were seropositive. The donors showed a predominance of white British ancestry and of females, with possible underestimation of clonal diversity.

The chain is built from TRBV7-3 and TRBJ2-2; 13 nucleotides agree with TRBD2. This specimen was peripheral blood, taken on day 0 of MenACWY control vaccination. The source is an adult in good health. CDR3 region: CASSFGTSGTYTGELFF. CDR3 sequence (DNA): TGTGCCAGCAGCTTTGGGACTAGCGGGACCTACACCGGGGAGCTGTTTTTT.